The rows below give T cell receptor beta chains drawn from one sample of a study of vaccination effects on CD4 cells after COVID-19. No antigen has been assigned to these receptors. Repertoires were generated with immunoSEQ multiplex PCR, while TCRdb's copy carries only in-frame clones and drops some. This table holds 25,000 to 35,000 clones, approximately 71% found once. This material consisted of CD4+ T cells from PBMCs cultured with HCoV-NL63 spike peptides, taken after COVID-19 vaccination. The receptors were gathered from a human donor who received a COVID-19 vaccine. Both conserved end residues are part of each CDR3. Fields, in order: clone size, J gene, V gene, D gene, CDR3 DNA, CDR3 protein. A D gene is named only where the DNA matches it firmly. Part of the rows lack a size; the others show once, few, many or a class for expanded clones.

NA TRBJ2-7 TRBV4-1 NA TGCGCCAGCAGCCTCATCCAAATCACAATATACCCCTACGAGCAGTACTTC CASSLIQITIYPYEQYF
NA TRBJ1-1 TRBV5-1 TRBD1 TGCGCCAGCAGCCGAGGGACAGGGAACACTGAAGCTTTCTTT CASSRGTGNTEAFF
NA TRBJ1-5 TRBV19 NA TGTGCCAGTAGTACGCAGAGCAATCAGCCCCAGCATTTT CASSTQSNQPQHF
NA TRBJ1-1 TRBV6-5 TRBD1 TGTGCCAGCAGGGGGACAGGGGAAGGTGCTTTCTTT CASRGTGEGAFF
NA TRBJ1-2 TRBV2 TRBD1 TGTGCCAGCAGTGAAGTTCAGACAGGGGGAGGAGGCTACACCTTC CASSEVQTGGGGYTF
NA TRBJ2-7 TRBV6-5 TRBD2 TGTGCCAGCAGTTACTCCTCCGGGGGGGCCCCGAGGGAGCAGTACTTC CASSYSSGGAPREQYF
NA TRBJ1-2 TRBV6-5 TRBD1 TGTGCCAGCAAGACAGGGCCTGGCTATGGCTACACCTTC CASKTGPGYGYTF
NA TRBJ2-7 TRBV3-1/TRBV3-2 NA TGTGCCAGCAGCCAAGGCCAGGGCCAGGGCTCCTACGAGCAGTACTTC CASSQGQGQGSYEQYF
NA TRBJ1-1 TRBV30 TRBD1 TGTGCCTCGACAGGGCGCACTGAAGCTTTCTTT CASTGRTEAFF
once TRBJ2-5 TRBV5-6 NA TGTGCCAGCAGCGAGGAGGCACCCCAAGAGACCCAGTACTTC CASSEEAPQETQYF
NA TRBJ2-3 TRBV2 NA TGTGCCAGCAGCGGACCGGGGAGGAGGGGTCACACAGATACGCAGTATTTT CASSGPGRRGHTDTQYF
NA TRBJ2-1 TRBV21-1 NA TGTGCCAGCAGCCACCGACAGGGGATAGAGTTCTTC CASSHRQGIEFF
NA TRBJ2-2 TRBV10-3 NA TGTGCCATCAGTGATGGCAGCCCCAACACCGGGGAGCTGTTTTTT CAISDGSPNTGELFF
NA TRBJ2-7 TRBV18 NA TGTGCCAGCTCACCACAACAGGGAGGGGGCGAGCAGTACTTC CASSPQQGGGEQYF
NA TRBJ2-1 TRBV4-1 TRBD1 TGCGCCAGCAGCTCCCGGACAGGGGGTGGGCAGTTCTTC CASSSRTGGGQFF
NA TRBJ1-5 TRBV18 NA TGTGCCAGCTCACGGGTGAGCAATCAGCCCCAGCATTTT CASSRVSNQPQHF
NA TRBJ1-4 TRBV27 TRBD1 TGTGCCAGCAGCTTTTTCGGGACAGGGGCTGAAAAACTGTTTTTT CASSFFGTGAEKLFF
NA TRBJ1-2 TRBV3-1/TRBV3-2 TRBD1 TGTGCCAGCAGCCAGGACAGGGGGCATGGTGGCTACACCTTC CASSQDRGHGGYTF
few TRBJ2-7 TRBV13 NA TGTGCCAGCAGCTTTGGAGGGTTTAACGAGCAGTACTTC CASSFGGFNEQYF
NA TRBJ2-3 TRBV7-9 TRBD1 TGTGCCAGCAGCCATCAACGAGGGACAGGGGGCACAGATACGCAGTATTTT CASSHQRGTGGTDTQYF
few TRBJ1-2 TRBV10-3 TRBD1 TGTGCCATCACCTCGGAAGGGGGCTGGGATGGCTACACCTTC CAITSEGGWDGYTF
NA TRBJ2-3 TRBV25-1 TRBD1 TGTGCCAGCAGTGACGGGACAGGGGCCACAGATACGCAGTATTTT CASSDGTGATDTQYF
NA TRBJ2-5 TRBV7-2 NA TGTGCCAGCAGCTTAGCGTCGGTGGTGGGGGAGACCCAGTACTTC CASSLASVVGETQYF
NA TRBJ2-5 TRBV6-6 TRBD1 TGTGCCAGCAGTCCGGACAGGTTTTGGGAGACCCAGTACTTC CASSPDRFWETQYF